These 17 T cell receptor beta chains originate from one sample sequenced in a study of radiotherapy plus CTLA-4 blockade in lung cancer. Generated by immunoSEQ multiplex PCR, the TCRdb table keeps only in-frame clones and is missing some. The repertoire consists of around 130,000 clones, with about 87% occurring once and the leading ten covering just under 7%. The sequenced sample was peripheral blood, obtained from a patient treated with radiotherapy plus ipilimumab. The origin of the receptors is a human donor with non-small cell lung cancer that progressed on radiotherapy plus ipilimumab.

This sequence joins TRBV28 and TRBJ1-5; possible D gene TRBD1, 5 bases. Germline CDR1 MDHEN, CDR2 SYDVKM. V was pared by 6 bases and J by 7 bases, with 22 bases between. The CDR3 is 16 amino acids. Written as DNA, the CDR3 is TGTGCCAGCAGCAACGAGAGGTCACCCGCAGGGCAGCCCCAGCATTTT. Amino acid sequence: CASSNERSPAGQPQHF.

The gene calls are TRBV6-5 and TRBJ1-2; tentatively, D is TRBD1 (6 bases). Trimming left V 5 bases short and J 2 bases short, with 12 bases between. The CDR3 is 14 amino acids. Germline CDR1 MNHEY, CDR2 SVGAGI. The CDR3 loop is CASSAGHTNYGYTF. The CDR3 nucleotides read TGTGCCAGCAGTGCGGGACACACCAACTATGGCTACACCTTC.

The V gene is TRBV9, the J gene TRBJ2-2; perhaps D is TRBD1 or TRBD2 (5 bases each). This CDR3 has 15 amino acids. Germline V lookup: CDR1 SGDLS, CDR2 YYNGEE. V lost 3 bases to trimming and J lost 5 bases, with 14 bases between them. CDR3 bases: TGTGCCAGCAGCGGAGGGGACCCCGGGACCGGGGAGCTGTTTTTT. This encodes CASSGGDPGTGELFF.

The chain recombines TRBV7-8 with TRBJ2-3, with D possibly called TRBD1 or TRBD2 (5 bases each). The CDR3 length is 14 residues. Trimming pared 3 bases from V and 2 bases from J, leaving 9 bases between. The germline V gene has CDR1 SGHVS and CDR2 FQNEAQ. For the CDR3, the DNA is TGTGCCAGCAGCTTTTCGGGGACCACAGATACGCAGTATTTT. Its protein is CASSFSGTTDTQYF.

V usage is TRBV6-5 and J usage is TRBJ2-5, with D hard to call. The germline CDR1 and CDR2 sequences are MNHEY and SVGAGI. The germline V and J ends were trimmed by 6 bases and 5 bases, with 13 bases remaining between them. This CDR3 region has 13 residues. CDR3 residues: CASRATGPETQYF. CDR3 nucleotide sequence: TGTGCCAGCAGGGCCACCGGACCGGAGACCCAGTACTTC.

This clone was detected only once. Other DNA variants within this sample encode the same CDR3. The chain recombines TRBV19 with TRBJ1-5; the D gene is possibly TRBD1 (5 bases). The CDR3 is made up of 14 amino acids. Trimming removed 3 bases from V and 6 bases from J, with 12 bases in between. CDR1 LNHDA and CDR2 SQIVND come from the germline V gene (reference sequence). The CDR3 DNA follows: TGTGCCAGTAGTATTCAGGGAAGCGGTCAGCCCCAGCATTTT. This codes for CASSIQGSGQPQHF.

The chain recombines TRBV7-3 with TRBJ2-2, with TRBD2 identical over 12 bases. Germline V gene lookup returns CDR1 SGHTA and CDR2 FQGTGA. This CDR3 has 17 amino acids. V was pared by 3 bases and J by 3 bases, with 5 bases of the junction left unmatched. CDR3 amino acids: CASSLTLAGGDTGELFF. As DNA, the CDR3 is TGTGCCAGCAGCTTGACTCTAGCGGGAGGGGACACCGGGGAGCTGTTTTTT.

V is TRBV6-5 and J is TRBJ2-3, with a weak D call TRBD2 (6 bases). The V gene's germline CDR1 is MNHEY and CDR2 SVGAGI. V lost 8 bases and J lost 1, with 7 bases in between. The CDR3 is 12 residues long. The CDR3 DNA reads TGTGCCAGCCGGAGGGGCACAGATACGCAGTATTTT. Amino acids: CASRRGTDTQYF.

The chain couples TRBV7-8 to TRBJ2-3; D is uncertain. The length of the CDR3 is 12 residues. The ends were cut back, 3 bases at V and 6 bases at J, with 7 bases in the middle. Germline CDR1 is SGHVS and CDR2 is FQNEAQ. The CDR3 region has the DNA TGTGCCAGCAGCTTTATGGGGGATACGCAGTATTTT. It encodes CASSFMGDTQYF.

This chain uses TRBV30 with TRBJ2-1; the D is unclear. V was pared by 4 bases and J by 0 bases, with 4 bases between. This CDR3 has 12 amino acids. Looked up from germline, CDR1 is GTSNPN and CDR2 is SVGIG (reference sequence). The CDR3 nucleotides read TGTGCCTGGACGGCCTCCTACAATGAGCAGTTCTTC. Protein product: CAWTASYNEQFF.

The chain couples TRBV10-2 to TRBJ1-4, with a weak D call TRBD1 (6 bases). CDR1 and CDR2 from the germline V gene are WSHSY and SAAADI. The CDR3 runs to 13 residues. V was shortened by 7 bases and J by 4 bases, with 10 bases between the two germline ends. In nucleotides, the CDR3 is TGCGCCAGCACGACAGGTTTTAATGAAAAACTGTTTTTT. Its translation is CASTTGFNEKLFF.

This clone was picked up one time. V gene TRBV5-1 combines with J gene TRBJ1-1; D not certain. The CDR3 spans 15 residues. Germline-derived CDR1 and CDR2 are SGHRS and YFSETQ. With 0 bases removed from V and 1 base from J, the gap between germline ends came to 10 bases. This chain's CDR3 is CASSLAGIPNTEAFF. The DNA of the CDR3 is TGCGCCAGCAGCTTGGCCGGGATACCGAACACTGAAGCTTTCTTT.

The rearrangement uses TRBV29-1 and TRBJ2-7; no clear D gene. Germline assignment: CDR1 SQVTM and CDR2 ANQGSEA. This CDR3 is 13 amino acids long. The V gene lost 4 bases and the J gene lost 4 bases, with 14 bases spanning the gap. The CDR3 sequence is CSVGGGKGYEQYF. The CDR3 coding sequence is TGCAGCGTTGGAGGCGGTAAGGGTTACGAGCAGTACTTC.

The rearrangement joins TRBV5-6 to TRBJ1-2; tentatively, D is TRBD1 (5 bases). Trimming took 8 bases from V and 8 from J, leaving 13 bases between them. This CDR3 region has 11 residues. CDR1 is SGHDT and CDR2 is YYEEEE in the germline V gene. The CDR3 spells CASRQQNGYTF. CDR3 nucleotides: TGTGCCAGTCGACAGCAGAACGGCTACACCTTC.

V gene TRBV30 combines with J gene TRBJ1-5, with 9 bases fitting TRBD1. V shed 3 bases, J shed 0 bases, and the junction held 12 bases outside the gene matches. Germline V CDR1 and CDR2: GTSNPN, SVGIG (reference sequence). The CDR3 spans 18 residues. The CDR3 spells CAWSPRGDRAYSNQPQHF. DNA of the CDR3: TGTGCCTGGAGCCCGAGAGGGGACAGGGCTTATAGCAATCAGCCCCAGCATTTT. The full variable domain, completed using reference TRBV30 and TRBJ1-5, is SQTIHQWPATLVQPVGSPLSLECTVEGTSNPNLYWYRQAAGRGLQLLFYSVGIGQISSEVPQNLSASRPQDRQFILSSKKLLLSDSGFYLCAWSPRGDRAYSNQPQHFGDGTRLSIL.

The rearrangement links TRBV27 to TRBJ2-7, with 9 bases that match TRBD1. The CDR3 totals 14 residues. Losses at the gene ends were 7 bases for V and 2 bases for J; bases not matched to a gene: 6. The germline gives CDR1 MNHEY, CDR2 SMNVEV (reference sequence). CDR3 amino acids: CASNPGQGPYEQYF. CDR3 DNA sequence: TGTGCCAGCAACCCGGGACAGGGACCCTACGAGCAGTACTTC.

The gene calls are TRBV9 and TRBJ2-6; D gene ambiguous. The V gene lost 2 bases and the J gene lost 2 bases, with 8 bases spanning the gap. Per germline, CDR1 SGDLS and CDR2 YYNGEE. This CDR3 has 15 residues. The CDR3 nucleotides are TGTGCCAGCAGCGTTAGCAACCCTGGGGCCAACGTCCTGACTTTC. Translating gives CASSVSNPGANVLTF. The entire variable domain, with the rest obtained from reference TRBV9 and TRBJ2-6, is as follows: DSGVTQTPKHLITATGQRVTLRCSPRSGDLSVYWYQQSLDQGLQFLIQYYNGEERAKGNILERFSAQQFPDLHSELNLSSLELGDSALYFCASSVSNPGANVLTFGAGSRLTVL.